These 17 T cell receptor beta chains share one sample of origin, sequenced in a study of blood T cell repertoires in COVID-19. Assay used: immunoSEQ multiplex PCR; TCRdb lists only in-frame clones, some missing. The sample has fewer than 150,000 clones, roughly 81% seen once. Source material: peripheral blood. Receptors were obtained from a man aged 35 to 55 with acute or convalescent COVID-19.

V is TRBV7-3 and J is TRBJ2-2; 11 positions match TRBD1. The CDR3 has 15 amino acids. V shed 4 bases, J shed 8 bases, and the junction held 6 bases outside the gene matches. Germline lookup yields CDR1 SGHTA and CDR2 FQGTGA. As DNA, the CDR3 is TGTGCCAGCAGCTCCGGACAGGGGGCGCGAGGGGAGCTGTTTTTT. Its protein is CASSSGQGARGELFF.

V and J are TRBV5-5 and TRBJ1-6, with D possibly matching TRBD1 (6 bases). V was trimmed by 4 bases and J by 4 bases, leaving 15 bases between them. Germline CDR1 SGHKS, CDR2 YYEKEE (reference sequence). The CDR3 covers 16 residues. CDR3 sequence (DNA): TGTGCCAGCAGCGATGTATCGACAGGATATAATTCACCCCTCCACTTT. Residues: CASSDVSTGYNSPLHF.

In its sample, this clone was seen once. The V gene is TRBV19, the J gene TRBJ2-1; tentative D call: TRBD2 (5 bases). Trimming removed 2 bases from V and 3 bases from J, with 11 bases in between. The CDR3 has 15 residues. CDR1 and CDR2 (germline): LNHDA, SQIVND (reference sequence). The CDR3 nucleotides are TGTGCCAGTAGTATACGGGGAAAGGGCTACAATGAGCAGTTCTTC. Translating it yields CASSIRGKGYNEQFF.

This clone has only one observation. V is TRBV5-1 and J is TRBJ2-3; D gene ambiguous. The V gene lost 0 bases and the J gene lost 1 base, with 18 bases spanning the gap. Germline lookup yields CDR1 SGHRS and CDR2 YFSETQ. CDR3 size: 18 residues. CDR3 sequence reads: CASSLERAATGGTDTQYF. The DNA for the CDR3 is TGCGCCAGCAGCTTGGAGCGTGCAGCGACGGGTGGCACAGATACGCAGTATTTT.

This clone was found a few times. The V call is TRBV2, the J call TRBJ2-3; D may be TRBD2 (6 bases). The CDR3 spans 16 residues. Germline CDR1 is SNHLY and CDR2 is FYNNEI. Trimming stripped 5 bases from V and 4 bases from J, with 19 bases between. The CDR3 region is CASSPGGFWLADTQYF. The CDR3 nucleotides are TGTGCCAGCAGTCCCGGGGGTTTTTGGTTGGCAGATACGCAGTATTTT. Full variable domain (outside the CDR3, taken from reference TRBV2 and TRBJ2-3): EPEVTQTPSHQVTQMGQEVILRCVPISNHLYFYWYRQILGQKVEFLVSFYNNEISEKSEIFDDQFSVERPDGSNFTLKIRSTKLEDSAMYFCASSPGGFWLADTQYFGPGTRLTVL.

This rearrangement joins TRBV30 to TRBJ2-3; 9 bases are a match to TRBD2. V lost 2 bases, J lost 6 bases, and 12 bases stayed unmatched. Germline CDR1 is GTSNPN and CDR2 is SVGIG (reference sequence). This CDR3 is 16 amino acids long. The CDR3 coding sequence is TGTGCCTGGAGTCTACCGTTAGCGGGGGATGGGGATACGCAGTATTTT. Its translation is CAWSLPLAGDGDTQYF.

The rearrangement joins TRBV6-2 or TRBV6-3 to TRBJ2-7, with a possible D match to TRBD1 (5 bases). The germline gives CDR1 MNHEY, CDR2 SVGEGT. This CDR3 comprises 12 residues. V lost 5 bases to trimming and J lost 2 bases, with 7 bases between them. The CDR3: CASSTTAYEQYF. The CDR3 DNA follows: TGTGCCAGCAGTACGACAGCCTACGAGCAGTACTTC.

This clone was seen more than once but under ten times. The chain couples TRBV9 to TRBJ1-5, with D unresolved. V dropped 1 base and J dropped 5 bases, with 7 bases sitting between them. The CDR3 length is 13 residues. Germline values: CDR1 SGDLS, CDR2 YYNGEE. The CDR3 reads CASSVSSDQPQHF. The CDR3 bases are TGTGCCAGCAGCGTATCCTCCGATCAGCCCCAGCATTTT.

This clone showed up just once. This chain joins TRBV24-1 and TRBJ2-3; D not resolved. The CDR3 extends over 15 amino acids. Germline-derived CDR1 and CDR2 are KGHDR and SFDVKD. Between the trimmed V and J ends, which lost 0 bases and 6 bases, there was a span of 12 bases. The CDR3 DNA follows: TGTGCCACCAGTGATTTGGGGCCAGAAGAGGATACGCAGTATTTT. This codes for CATSDLGPEEDTQYF.

This chain connects TRBV5-6 to TRBJ1-2, with 8 bases that match TRBD1. J was trimmed by 3 bases and V by 3 bases; bases with no gene match: 10. Germline V gene sequence: CDR1 SGHDT, CDR2 YYEEEE. This CDR3 spans 16 amino acids. In nucleotides, the CDR3 is TGTGCCAGCAGCTGGGGGACAGGCACCCCGGACTATGGCTACACCTTC. Its protein product is CASSWGTGTPDYGYTF.

The J gene is TRBJ2-7, the V gene TRBV7-2, with D possibly matching TRBD2 (6 bases). V lost 5 bases and J lost 7, with 18 bases in between. The CDR3 sequence is 14 residues long. From germline, CDR1 is SGHTA and CDR2 FQGNSA. CDR3 nucleotide sequence: TGTGCCAGCAGCCTTTTAGGAGGGGTTGCTGAGCAGTACTTC. Translated, it gives CASSLLGGVAEQYF.

The J gene is TRBJ2-2, the V gene TRBV19; 7 nucleotides match TRBD1. CDR3 size: 14 residues. J gave up 4 bases and V 5 bases, and 4 bases lay outside the gene matches. In germline, CDR1 is LNHDA, CDR2 SQIVND (reference sequence). CDR3 loop: CASSADRVTGELFF. The CDR3 region has the DNA TGTGCCAGTAGTGCTGACAGGGTCACCGGGGAGCTGTTTTTT.

The chain employs TRBV3-1 (or the pseudogene TRBV3-2) and TRBJ2-1, with a weak D call TRBD2 (5 bases). CDR3 length equals 16 residues. The germline V gene encodes CDR1 LGHDT and CDR2 YNNKEL (reference sequence). The germline V and J ends were trimmed by 4 bases and 3 bases, with 16 bases remaining between them. The CDR3 region has the DNA TGTGCCAGCAGCCGCCCAGCCGGGGTATTCTACAATGAGCAGTTCTTC. Its translation is CASSRPAGVFYNEQFF.

The sample holds one count of this clone. The V and J genes are TRBV13 and TRBJ1-2; tentative D call: TRBD1 (5 bases). CDR3 length equals 13 residues. CDR1 and CDR2 from the germline V gene are PRHDT and FYEKMQ (reference sequence). V was clipped by 0 bases and J by 7 bases, with 9 bases between them. The CDR3 nucleotides read TGTGCCAGCAGCTTAGGACAGGAAAGTGGCTACACCTTC. It is translated as CASSLGQESGYTF. Based on the CDR3 plus reference TRBV13 and TRBJ1-2, the full variable domain is AAGVIQSPRHLIKEKRETATLKCYPIPRHDTVYWYQQGPGQDPQFLISFYEKMQSDKGSIPDRFSAQQFSDYHSELNMSSLELGDSALYFCASSLGQESGYTFGSGTRLTVV.

The chain carries TRBV7-9 and TRBJ1-5, with 9 bases fitting TRBD1. Trimming removed 7 bases from V and 5 bases from J; junction bases left unmatched: 9. CDR1 is SEHNR, CDR2 FQNEAQ, per germline (reference sequence). CDR3 size: 15 residues. The DNA for the CDR3 is TGTGCCAGCACCCGGGGACAGGGAAGGGATCAGCCCCAGCATTTT. Its protein product is CASTRGQGRDQPQHF.

V and J are TRBV24-1 and TRBJ2-3, with D maybe TRBD2 (7 bases). V was clipped by 3 bases and J by 2 bases, with 14 bases between them. Germline V lookup: CDR1 KGHDR, CDR2 SFDVKD. The CDR3 is 16 amino acids. CDR3 coding DNA: TGTGCCACCAGTGATGGGGGGGCGATGAACACAGATACGCAGTATTTT. Its translation: CATSDGGAMNTDTQYF.

This rearrangement joins TRBV5-1 to TRBJ2-7; D is perhaps TRBD1 (8 bases). The CDR3 is made up of 15 amino acids. Trimming cost V 2 bases and J 1 base, with 13 bases left between them. Germline CDR1 SGHRS, CDR2 YFSETQ. The CDR3 coding sequence is TGCGCCAGCAGCTTCGGGGGGACAGGTTCCTACGAGCAGTACTTC. Translation gives CASSFGGTGSYEQYF.